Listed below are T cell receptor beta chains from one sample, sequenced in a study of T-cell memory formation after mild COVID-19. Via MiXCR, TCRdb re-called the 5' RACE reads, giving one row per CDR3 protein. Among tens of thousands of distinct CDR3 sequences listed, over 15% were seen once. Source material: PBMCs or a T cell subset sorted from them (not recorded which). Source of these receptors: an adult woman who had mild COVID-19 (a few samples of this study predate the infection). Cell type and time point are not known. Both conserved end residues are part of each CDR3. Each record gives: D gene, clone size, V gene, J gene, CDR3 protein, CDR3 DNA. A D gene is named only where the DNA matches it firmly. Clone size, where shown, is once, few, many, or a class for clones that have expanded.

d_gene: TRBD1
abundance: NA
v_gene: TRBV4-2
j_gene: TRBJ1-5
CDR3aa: CASSSGQGNQPQHF
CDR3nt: TGTGCCAGCAGCTCTGGACAGGGCAATCAGCCCCAGCATTTT

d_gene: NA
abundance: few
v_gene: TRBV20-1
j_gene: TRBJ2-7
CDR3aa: CSARVQRGEQYF
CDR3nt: TGCAGTGCTAGAGTGCAGAGGGGCGAGCAGTACTTC

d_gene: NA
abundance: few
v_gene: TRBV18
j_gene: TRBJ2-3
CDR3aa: CASSPQRDPDTQYF
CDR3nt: TGTGCCAGCTCACCACAGCGAGATCCAGATACGCAGTATTTT

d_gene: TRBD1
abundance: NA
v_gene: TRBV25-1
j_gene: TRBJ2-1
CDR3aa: CASSEGRGLNNEQFF
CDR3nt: TGTGCCAGCAGTGAAGGCAGGGGGCTCAACAATGAGCAGTTCTTC

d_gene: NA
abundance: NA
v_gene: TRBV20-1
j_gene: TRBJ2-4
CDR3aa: CSARDNHAAKNIQYF
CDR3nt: TGCAGTGCTAGAGATAACCACGCAGCCAAAAACATTCAGTACTTC

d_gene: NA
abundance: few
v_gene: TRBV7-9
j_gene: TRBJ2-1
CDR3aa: CASSLVGNYYEQFF
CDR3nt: TGTGCCAGCAGCTTAGTTGGCAACTACTATGAGCAGTTCTTC

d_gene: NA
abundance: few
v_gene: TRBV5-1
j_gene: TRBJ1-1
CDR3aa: CASSLEGATEAFF
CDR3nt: TGCGCCAGCAGCTTGGAAGGGGCCACTGAAGCTTTCTTT

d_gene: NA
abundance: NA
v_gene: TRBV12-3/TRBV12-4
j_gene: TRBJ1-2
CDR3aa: CASSFQEGYGYTF
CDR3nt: TGTGCCAGCAGTTTTCAGGAGGGCTATGGCTACACCTTC

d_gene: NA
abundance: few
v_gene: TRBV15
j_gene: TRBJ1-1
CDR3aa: CATSRDQVTRVNTEAFF
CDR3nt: TGTGCCACCAGCAGAGATCAAGTGACACGCGTGAATACTGAAGCTTTCTTT

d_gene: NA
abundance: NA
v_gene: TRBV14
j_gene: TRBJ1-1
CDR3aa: CASSREQGNTEAFF
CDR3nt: TGTGCCAGCAGCCGGGAACAGGGAAACACTGAAGCTTTCTTT

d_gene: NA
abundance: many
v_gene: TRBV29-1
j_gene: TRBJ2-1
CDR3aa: CSTYPGQRNNEQFF
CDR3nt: TGCAGCACCTACCCTGGACAGAGAAACAATGAGCAGTTCTTC

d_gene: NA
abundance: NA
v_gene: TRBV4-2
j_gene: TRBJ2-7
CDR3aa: CASSQDEGGYEQYF
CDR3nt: TGTGCCAGCAGCCAAGATGAGGGTGGCTACGAGCAGTACTTC

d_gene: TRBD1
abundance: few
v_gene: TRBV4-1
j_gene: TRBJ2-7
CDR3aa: CASSHPGGQGYEQYF
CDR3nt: TGCGCCAGCAGCCACCCCGGAGGACAGGGCTACGAGCAGTACTTC

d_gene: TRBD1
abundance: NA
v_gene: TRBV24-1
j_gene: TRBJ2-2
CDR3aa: CATSRTGSWTTGELFF
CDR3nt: TGTGCCACCAGCCGGACAGGGTCGTGGACCACCGGGGAGCTGTTTTTT

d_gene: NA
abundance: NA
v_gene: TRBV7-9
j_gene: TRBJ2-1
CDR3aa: CASSLTGMNEQFF
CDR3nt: TGTGCCAGCAGCTTAACAGGGATGAATGAGCAGTTCTTC

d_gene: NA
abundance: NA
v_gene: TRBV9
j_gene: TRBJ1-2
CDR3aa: CASRGWGFSDGYTF
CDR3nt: TGTGCCAGCAGGGGATGGGGTTTTTCGGATGGCTACACCTTC

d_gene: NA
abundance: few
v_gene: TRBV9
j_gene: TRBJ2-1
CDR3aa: CASSGGGTYNEQFF
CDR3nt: TGTGCCAGCAGCGGAGGGGGAACTTACAATGAGCAGTTCTTC

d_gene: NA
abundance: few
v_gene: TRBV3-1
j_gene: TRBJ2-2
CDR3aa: CASSHGRYNTGELFF
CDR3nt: TGTGCCAGCAGCCACGGGCGGTATAACACCGGGGAGCTGTTTTTT

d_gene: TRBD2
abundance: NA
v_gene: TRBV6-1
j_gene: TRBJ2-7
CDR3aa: CARLWGGQYF
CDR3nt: TGTGCCAGATTGTGGGGGGGGCAGTACTTC

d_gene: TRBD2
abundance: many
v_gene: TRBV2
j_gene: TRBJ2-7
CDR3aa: CASSEGIREGSYEQYF
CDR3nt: TGTGCCAGCAGTGAAGGGATTAGGGAGGGCTCCTACGAGCAGTACTTC

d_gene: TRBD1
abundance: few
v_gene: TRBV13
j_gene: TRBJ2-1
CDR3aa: CASSLGGQGDNEQFF
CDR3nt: TGTGCCAGCAGCTTAGGGGGACAGGGGGACAATGAGCAGTTCTTC

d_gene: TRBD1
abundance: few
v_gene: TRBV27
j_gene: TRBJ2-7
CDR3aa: CASSWDREYEQYF
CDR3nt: TGTGCCAGCAGTTGGGACAGGGAATACGAGCAGTACTTC

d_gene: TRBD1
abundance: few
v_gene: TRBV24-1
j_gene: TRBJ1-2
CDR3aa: CATSGRTGFDYTF
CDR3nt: TGTGCCACCAGTGGCCGGACAGGGTTCGACTACACCTTC

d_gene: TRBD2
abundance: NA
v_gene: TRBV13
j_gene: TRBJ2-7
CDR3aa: CASSSGLVPYEQYF
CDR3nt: TGTGCCAGCAGCTCTGGACTAGTCCCCTACGAGCAGTACTTC

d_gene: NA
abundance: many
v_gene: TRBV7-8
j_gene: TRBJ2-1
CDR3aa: CASSPRSGSPELGGNEQFF
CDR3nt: TGTGCCAGCAGCCCTCGCAGCGGTAGCCCCGAACTAGGAGGCAATGAGCAGTTCTTC

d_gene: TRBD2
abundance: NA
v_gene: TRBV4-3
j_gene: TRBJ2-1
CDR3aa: CASSQNGLADNEQFF
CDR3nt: TGCGCCAGCAGCCAAAACGGGCTAGCGGACAATGAGCAGTTCTTC

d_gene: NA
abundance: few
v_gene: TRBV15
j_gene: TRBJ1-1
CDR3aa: CATSRVGIEAFF
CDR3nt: TGTGCCACCAGCAGAGTGGGGATTGAAGCTTTCTTT

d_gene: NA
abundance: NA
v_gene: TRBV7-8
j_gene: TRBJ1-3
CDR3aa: CASTSAGGTGNTIYF
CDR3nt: TGTGCCAGCACCTCCGCCGGGGGGACGGGAAACACCATATATTTT

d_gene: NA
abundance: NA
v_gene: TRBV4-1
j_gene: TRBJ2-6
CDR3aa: CASSWTAPGANVLTF
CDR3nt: TGCGCCAGCAGCTGGACAGCTCCTGGGGCCAACGTCCTGACTTTC

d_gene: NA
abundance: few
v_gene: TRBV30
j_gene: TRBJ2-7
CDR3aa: CAWSELAYEQYF
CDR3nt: TGTGCCTGGAGTGAACTTGCCTACGAGCAGTACTTC

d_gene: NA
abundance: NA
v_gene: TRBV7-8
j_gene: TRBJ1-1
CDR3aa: CASSIGVTEAFF
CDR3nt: TGTGCCAGCAGCATCGGGGTCACTGAAGCTTTCTTT

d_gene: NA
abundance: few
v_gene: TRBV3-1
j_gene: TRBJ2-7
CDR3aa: CASSYTGRAHEQYF
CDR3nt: TGTGCCAGCAGCTATACGGGCAGGGCACACGAGCAGTACTTC

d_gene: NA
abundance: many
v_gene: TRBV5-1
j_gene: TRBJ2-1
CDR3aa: CASSLGGPGIFGEQFF
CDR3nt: TGCGCCAGCAGCTTGGGGGGACCAGGAATATTCGGTGAGCAGTTCTTC

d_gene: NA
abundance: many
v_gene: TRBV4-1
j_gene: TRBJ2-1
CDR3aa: CASSQERDYNEQFF
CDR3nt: TGCGCCAGCAGCCAAGAGCGGGACTACAATGAGCAGTTCTTC

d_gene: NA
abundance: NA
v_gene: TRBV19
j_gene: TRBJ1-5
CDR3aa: CASNDRNTNQPQHF
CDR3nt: TGTGCCAGTAATGACAGGAACACCAATCAGCCCCAGCATTTT

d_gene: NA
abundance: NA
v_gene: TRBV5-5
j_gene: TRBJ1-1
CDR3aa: CASSFGRELTVNTEAFF
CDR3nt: TGTGCCAGCAGCTTCGGCAGGGAACTGACCGTGAACACTGAAGCTTTCTTT

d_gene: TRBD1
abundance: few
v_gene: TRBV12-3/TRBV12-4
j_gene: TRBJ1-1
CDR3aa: CASSPGTGGLGLLNTEAFF
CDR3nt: TGTGCCAGCAGTCCCGGGACAGGGGGCTTGGGCCTCTTGAACACTGAAGCTTTCTTT